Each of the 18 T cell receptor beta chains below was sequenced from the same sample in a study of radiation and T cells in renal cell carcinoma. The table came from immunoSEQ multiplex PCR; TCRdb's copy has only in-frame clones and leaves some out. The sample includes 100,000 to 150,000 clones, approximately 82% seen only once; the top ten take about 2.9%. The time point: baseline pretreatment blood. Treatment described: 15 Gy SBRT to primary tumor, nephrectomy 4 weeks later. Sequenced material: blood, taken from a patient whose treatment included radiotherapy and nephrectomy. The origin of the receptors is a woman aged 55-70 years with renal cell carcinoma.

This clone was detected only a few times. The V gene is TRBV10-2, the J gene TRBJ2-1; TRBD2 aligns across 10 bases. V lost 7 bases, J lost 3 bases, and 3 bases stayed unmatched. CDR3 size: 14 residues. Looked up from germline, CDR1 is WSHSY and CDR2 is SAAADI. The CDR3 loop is CASTLAGNYNEQFF. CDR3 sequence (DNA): TGCGCCAGCACACTAGCGGGAAACTACAATGAGCAGTTCTTC.

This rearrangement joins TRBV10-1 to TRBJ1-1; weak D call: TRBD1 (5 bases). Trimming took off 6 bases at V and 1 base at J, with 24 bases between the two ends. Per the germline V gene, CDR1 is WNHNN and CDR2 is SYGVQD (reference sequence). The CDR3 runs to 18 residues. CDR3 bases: TGCGCCAGCAGCAACCTCCCGATGGGGGGTTTGAAGAACACTGAAGCTTTCTTT. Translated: CASSNLPMGGLKNTEAFF.

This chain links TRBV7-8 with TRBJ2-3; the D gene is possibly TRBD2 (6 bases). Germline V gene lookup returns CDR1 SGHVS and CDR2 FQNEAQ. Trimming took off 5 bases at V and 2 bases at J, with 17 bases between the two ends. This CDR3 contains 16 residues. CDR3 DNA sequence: TGTGCCAGCAGCCCTGCGGATAGCGGCTACACAGATACGCAGTATTTT. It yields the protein CASSPADSGYTDTQYF.

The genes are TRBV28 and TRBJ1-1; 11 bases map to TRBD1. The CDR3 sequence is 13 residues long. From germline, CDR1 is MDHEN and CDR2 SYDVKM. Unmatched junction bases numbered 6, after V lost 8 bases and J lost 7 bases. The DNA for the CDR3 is TGTGCCAGCTTTCTGGGACAGGGGGTTGAAGCTTTCTTT. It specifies CASFLGQGVEAFF.

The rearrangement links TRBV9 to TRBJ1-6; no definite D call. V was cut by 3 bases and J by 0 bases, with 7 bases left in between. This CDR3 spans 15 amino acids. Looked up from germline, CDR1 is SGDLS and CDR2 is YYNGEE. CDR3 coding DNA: TGTGCCAGCAGCGGAGTGTCCTCCTATAATTCACCCCTCCACTTT. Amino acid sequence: CASSGVSSYNSPLHF.

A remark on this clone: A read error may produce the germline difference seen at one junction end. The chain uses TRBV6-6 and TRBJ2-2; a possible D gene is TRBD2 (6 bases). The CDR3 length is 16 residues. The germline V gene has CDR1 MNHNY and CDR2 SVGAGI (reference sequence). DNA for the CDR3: TGTGTCAGCAGTTACCCCTCGAGTCGGGGGACCGGGGAGCTGTTTTTT. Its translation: CVSSYPSSRGTGELFF.

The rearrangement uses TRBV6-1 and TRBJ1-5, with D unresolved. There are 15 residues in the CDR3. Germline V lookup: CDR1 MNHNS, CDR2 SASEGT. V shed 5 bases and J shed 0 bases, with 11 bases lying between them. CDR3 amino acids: CASSSRDYSNQPQHF. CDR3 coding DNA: TGTGCCAGCAGTTCAAGAGATTATAGCAATCAGCCCCAGCATTTT.

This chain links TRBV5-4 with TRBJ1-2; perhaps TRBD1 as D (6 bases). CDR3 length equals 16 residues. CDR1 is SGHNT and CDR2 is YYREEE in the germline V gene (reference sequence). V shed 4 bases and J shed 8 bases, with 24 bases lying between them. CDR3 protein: CASSGATQGADWGYTF. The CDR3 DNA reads TGTGCCAGCAGCGGAGCCACACAGGGAGCCGATTGGGGCTACACCTTC.

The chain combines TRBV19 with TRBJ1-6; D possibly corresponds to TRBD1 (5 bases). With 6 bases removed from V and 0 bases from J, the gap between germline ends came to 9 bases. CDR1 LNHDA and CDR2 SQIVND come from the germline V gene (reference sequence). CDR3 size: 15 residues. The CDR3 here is CASRAGSSYNSPLHF. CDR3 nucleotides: TGTGCCAGTAGGGCAGGGAGCTCCTATAATTCACCCCTCCACTTT.

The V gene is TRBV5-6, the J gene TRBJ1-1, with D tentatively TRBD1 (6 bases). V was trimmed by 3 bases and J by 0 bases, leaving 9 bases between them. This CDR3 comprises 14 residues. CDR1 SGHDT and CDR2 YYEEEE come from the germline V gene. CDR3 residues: CASSWDIMNTEAFF. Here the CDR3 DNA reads TGTGCCAGCAGCTGGGACATAATGAACACTGAAGCTTTCTTT. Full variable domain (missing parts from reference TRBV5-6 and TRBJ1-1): DAGVTQSPTHLIKTRGQQVTLRCSPKSGHDTVSWYQQALGQGPQFIFQYYEEEERQRGNFPDRFSGHQFPNYSSELNVNALLLGDSALYLCASSWDIMNTEAFFGQGTRLTVV.

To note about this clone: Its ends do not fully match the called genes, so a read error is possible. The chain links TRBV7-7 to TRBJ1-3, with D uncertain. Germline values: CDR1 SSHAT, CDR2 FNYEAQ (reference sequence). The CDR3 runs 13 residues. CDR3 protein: CASSSNSGNTIYF. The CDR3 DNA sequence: TGTGCTAGCAGCTCTAACTCTGGAAACACCATATATTTT.

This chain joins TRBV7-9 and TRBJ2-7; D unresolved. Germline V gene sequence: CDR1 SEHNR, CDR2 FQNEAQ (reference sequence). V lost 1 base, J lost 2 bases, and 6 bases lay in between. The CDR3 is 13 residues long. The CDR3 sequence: CASSLVDPYEQYF. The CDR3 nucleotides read TGTGCCAGCAGCTTAGTTGATCCCTACGAGCAGTACTTC.

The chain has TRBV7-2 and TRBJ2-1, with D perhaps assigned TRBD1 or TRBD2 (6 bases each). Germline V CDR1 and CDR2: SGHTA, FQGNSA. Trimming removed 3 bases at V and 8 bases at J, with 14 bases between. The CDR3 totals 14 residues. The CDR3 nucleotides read TGTGCCAGCAGCTTTGCATGGGGGGCCCATGAGCAGTTCTTC. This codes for CASSFAWGAHEQFF.

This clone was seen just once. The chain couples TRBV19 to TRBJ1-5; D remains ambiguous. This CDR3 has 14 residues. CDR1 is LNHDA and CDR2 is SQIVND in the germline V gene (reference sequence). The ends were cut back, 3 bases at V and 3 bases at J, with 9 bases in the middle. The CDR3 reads CASSIAATNQPQHF. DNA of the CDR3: TGTGCCAGTAGTATTGCCGCTACCAATCAGCCCCAGCATTTT.

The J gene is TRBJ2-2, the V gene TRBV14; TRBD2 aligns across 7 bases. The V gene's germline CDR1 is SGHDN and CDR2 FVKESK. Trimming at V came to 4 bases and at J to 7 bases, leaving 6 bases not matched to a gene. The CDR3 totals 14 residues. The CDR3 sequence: CASSLAGILGELFF. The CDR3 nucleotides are TGTGCCAGCAGCCTAGCGGGTATTCTCGGGGAGCTGTTTTTT.

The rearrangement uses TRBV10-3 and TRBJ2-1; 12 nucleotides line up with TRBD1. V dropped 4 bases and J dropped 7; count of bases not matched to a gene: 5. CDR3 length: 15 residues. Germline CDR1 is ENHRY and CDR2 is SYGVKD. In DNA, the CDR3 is TGTGCCATCAGTGGGGACAGGGGGCTAGAGAATGAGCAGTTCTTC. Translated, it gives CAISGDRGLENEQFF.

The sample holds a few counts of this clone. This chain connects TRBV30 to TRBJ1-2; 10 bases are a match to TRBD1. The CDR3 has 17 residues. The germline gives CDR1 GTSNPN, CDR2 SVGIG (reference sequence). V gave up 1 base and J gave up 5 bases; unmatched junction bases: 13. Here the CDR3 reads CAWSDRDRGRPPYGYTF. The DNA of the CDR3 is TGTGCCTGGAGTGACCGGGACAGGGGCCGCCCACCGTATGGCTACACCTTC.

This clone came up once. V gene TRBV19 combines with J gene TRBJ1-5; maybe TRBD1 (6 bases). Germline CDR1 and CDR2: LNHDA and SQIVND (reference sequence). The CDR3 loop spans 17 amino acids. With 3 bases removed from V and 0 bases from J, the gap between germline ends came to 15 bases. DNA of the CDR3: TGTGCCAGTAGTATTTTCACAGGGAGGTATAGCAATCAGCCCCAGCATTTT. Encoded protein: CASSIFTGRYSNQPQHF.